These 7 T cell receptor beta chains share one sample of origin, sequenced in a study of PD-1 blockade in classical Hodgkin lymphoma. The method was immunoSEQ multiplex PCR; TCRdb's version includes in-frame clones alone and lacks a portion of them. The sample lists 45,000 or so clones, around 90% occurring once. As to time point: newly diagnosed, previously untreated cHL patient sample. Sequenced input: peripheral blood mononuclear cells (PBMCs). Receptor source: a human donor with classical Hodgkin lymphoma.

In nucleotides, the CDR3 is TGTGCCAGTGGGGACGGAGCAAACTATGGCTACACCTTC. Protein sequence: CASGDGANYGYTF. The genes are TRBV7-2 and TRBJ1-2, with a possible D match to TRBD1 (5 bases). The CDR3 spans 13 residues. V lost 9 bases and J 2 bases, leaving 13 bases between the germline ends. Germline V lookup: CDR1 SGHTA, CDR2 FQGNSA.

The chain is built from TRBV27 and TRBJ1-1; D is undetermined. The CDR3 loop spans 14 amino acids. Trimming removed 6 bases from V and 4 bases from J, with 15 bases in between. From germline, CDR1 is MNHEY and CDR2 SMNVEV (reference sequence). CDR3 amino acids: CASSLSTTPTEAFF. DNA for the CDR3: TGTGCCAGCAGCCTCAGCACTACCCCCACTGAAGCTTTCTTT.

The CDR3 DNA is TGTGCCAGCAGCTTACCGTCCGGCACCGGGGAGCTGTTTTTT. This codes for CASSLPSGTGELFF. This chain uses TRBV11-2 with TRBJ2-2; no clear D gene. Looked up from germline, CDR1 is SGHAT and CDR2 is FQNNGV. This CDR3 contains 14 residues. Deletions cut 2 bases from V and 4 bases from J, with 8 bases between. Full variable domain (outside the CDR3, taken from reference TRBV11-2 and TRBJ2-2): EAGVAQSPRYKIIEKRQSVAFWCNPISGHATLYWYQQILGQGPKLLIQFQNNGVVDDSQLPKDRFSAERLKGVDSTLKIQPAKLEDSAVYLCASSLPSGTGELFFGEGSRLTVL.

This clone appeared a few times. The rearrangement joins TRBV7-6 to TRBJ2-1; 11 bases agree with TRBD2. The CDR3 spans 15 residues. The germline CDR1 and CDR2 sequences are SGHVS and FNYEAQ. The trim removed 6 bases at V and 6 bases at J, leaving 7 bases unmatched. The CDR3 nucleotides read TGTGCCAGCAGTCTGACTAGCGGGACTTCCAATGAGCAGTTCTTC. It yields the protein CASSLTSGTSNEQFF.

This sequence joins TRBV19 and TRBJ1-3, with TRBD1 matching over 7 bases. The CDR3 covers 14 residues. The V gene end was trimmed by 5 bases and the J gene end by 3 bases; junction bases not matched to a gene: 4. Looked up from germline, CDR1 is LNHDA and CDR2 is SQIVND (reference sequence). CDR3 region: CASSPDRVGNTIYF. The CDR3 coding sequence is TGTGCCAGTAGTCCCGACAGGGTTGGAAACACCATATATTTT. Variable domain in full (rest from reference TRBV19 and TRBJ1-3): DGGITQSPKYLFRKEGQNVTLSCEQNLNHDAMYWYRQDPGQGLRLIYYSQIVNDFQKGDIAEGYSVSREKKESFPLTVTSAQKNPTAFYLCASSPDRVGNTIYFGEGSWLTVV.

This CDR3 reads CASSRIQGYEKLFF. CDR3 bases: TGTGCCAGCAGCCGAATTCAGGGATATGAAAAACTGTTTTTT. The genes are TRBV5-6 and TRBJ1-4, with D perhaps matching TRBD1 (5 bases). In germline, CDR1 is SGHDT, CDR2 YYEEEE. This CDR3 comprises 14 residues. V was cut by 4 bases and J by 6 bases, with 13 bases left in between.

The chain links TRBV2 to TRBJ1-2; 9 positions match TRBD1. The CDR3 is 16 amino acids. V lost 4 bases and J lost 3; bases outside the gene matches: 9. Looked up from germline, CDR1 is SNHLY and CDR2 is FYNNEI. CDR3 nucleotide sequence: TGTGCCAGCAGTGGGCTACGGGACAGGGAGGACTATGGCTACACCTTC. Translation gives CASSGLRDREDYGYTF.